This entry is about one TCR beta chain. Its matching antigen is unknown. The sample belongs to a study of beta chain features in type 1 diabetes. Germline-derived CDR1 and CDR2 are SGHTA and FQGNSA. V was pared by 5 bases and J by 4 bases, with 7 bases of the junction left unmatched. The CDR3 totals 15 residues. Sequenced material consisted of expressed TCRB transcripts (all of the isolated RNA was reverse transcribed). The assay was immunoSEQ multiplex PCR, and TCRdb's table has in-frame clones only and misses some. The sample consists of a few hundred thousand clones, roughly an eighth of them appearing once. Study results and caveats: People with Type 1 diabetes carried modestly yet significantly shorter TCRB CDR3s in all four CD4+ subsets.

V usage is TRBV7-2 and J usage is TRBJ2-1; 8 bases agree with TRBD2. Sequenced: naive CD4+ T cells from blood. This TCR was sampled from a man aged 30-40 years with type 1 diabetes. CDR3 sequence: CASSPASSGYNEQFF. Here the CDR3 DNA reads TGTGCCAGCAGCCCGGCTTCTAGCGGGTACAATGAGCAGTTCTTC.